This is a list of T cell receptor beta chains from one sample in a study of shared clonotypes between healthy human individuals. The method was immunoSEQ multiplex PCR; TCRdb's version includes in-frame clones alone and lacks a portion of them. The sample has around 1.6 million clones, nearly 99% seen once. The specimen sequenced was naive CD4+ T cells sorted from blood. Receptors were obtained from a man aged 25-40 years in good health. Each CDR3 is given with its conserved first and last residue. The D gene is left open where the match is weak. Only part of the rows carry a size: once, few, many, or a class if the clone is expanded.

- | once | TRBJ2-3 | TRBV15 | TGTGCCACCAGCAGAGCAACAGATACGCAGTATTTT | CATSRATDTQYF
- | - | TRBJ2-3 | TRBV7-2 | TGTGCCAGCAGCCTCATTCATGGCCCTTCGGCAGATACGCAGTATTTT | CASSLIHGPSADTQYF
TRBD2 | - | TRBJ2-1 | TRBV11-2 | TGTGCCAGCAGCTTGTTCGGGAGGGCCAAAAATGAGCAGTTCTTC | CASSLFGRAKNEQFF
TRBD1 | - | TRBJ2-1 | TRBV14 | TGTGCCAGCAGCCCTGGGACAGGGGAGAATGAGCAGTTCTTC | CASSPGTGENEQFF
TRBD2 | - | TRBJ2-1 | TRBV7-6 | TGTGCCAGCAGCTTAGGAGCGGGGGGCAATGAGCAGTTCTTC | CASSLGAGGNEQFF
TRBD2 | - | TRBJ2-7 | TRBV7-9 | TGTGCCAGCAGCCCGTTTGGCGGGAGGGTTTCCTACGAGCAGTACTTC | CASSPFGGRVSYEQYF
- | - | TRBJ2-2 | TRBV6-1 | TGTGCCAGCAGCGAAGGATGGGTGAACACCGGGGAGCTGTTTTTT | CASSEGWVNTGELFF
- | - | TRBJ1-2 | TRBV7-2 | TGTGCCAGCAGCCCCGAGGGAGGGGTGCCCGGAGGCTACACCTTC | CASSPEGGVPGGYTF
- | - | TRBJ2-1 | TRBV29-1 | TGCAGCGCCTCGGACCCTCGGAATGAGCAGTTCTTC | CSASDPRNEQFF
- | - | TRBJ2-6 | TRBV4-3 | TGCGCCAGCAGCCAGGCTGGGACAAGCTCTGGGGCCAACGTCCTGACTTTC | CASSQAGTSSGANVLTF
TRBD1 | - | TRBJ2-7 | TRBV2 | TGTGCCAGCAGTGAACAGGGGGCTGGAGCCTACGAGCAGTACTTC | CASSEQGAGAYEQYF
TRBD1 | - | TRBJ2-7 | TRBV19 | TGTGCCAGTAGTAGGAGGCGGACAGGGTCCTCCTACGAGCAGTACTTC | CASSRRRTGSSYEQYF
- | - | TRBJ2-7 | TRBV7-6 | TGCGCCAGCAGCCAAGTACGCGGTTACGAGCAGTACTTC | CASSQVRGYEQYF
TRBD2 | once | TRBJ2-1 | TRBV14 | TGTGCCAGCAGCCAAGAACCCCTCCTAGCGGCCTACAATGAGCAGTTCTTC | CASSQEPLLAAYNEQFF
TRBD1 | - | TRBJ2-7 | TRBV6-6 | TGTGCCAGCAGTCGGACAGGGACCTCCTACGAGCAGTACTTC | CASSRTGTSYEQYF
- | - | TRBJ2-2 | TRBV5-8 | TGTGCCAGCAGCGGGAAGATCGGGGAGCTGTTTTTT | CASSGKIGELFF
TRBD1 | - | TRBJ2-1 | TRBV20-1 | TGCAGTGCTAGGGACAGGGAGCAGTTCTTC | CSARDREQFF
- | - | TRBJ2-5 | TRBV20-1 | TGCAGTGGCCATTCGGAGACCCAGTACTTC | CSGHSETQYF
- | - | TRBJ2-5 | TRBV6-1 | TGTGCCAGCAGTGAAGAGGAGACCCAGTACTTC | CASSEEETQYF
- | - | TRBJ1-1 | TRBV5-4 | TGTGCCAGCAGCCGACGGGCGGCGAACACTGAAGCTTTCTTT | CASSRRAANTEAFF
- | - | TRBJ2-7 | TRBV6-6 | TGTGCCAGCAAACGGGATGCCCGCTACGAGCAGTACTTC | CASKRDARYEQYF
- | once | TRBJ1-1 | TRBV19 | TGTGCCAGTAGTAACACACGGGGCACTGAAGCTTTCTTT | CASSNTRGTEAFF
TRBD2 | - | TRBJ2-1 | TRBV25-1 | TGTGCCAGCAGTGAATCGGGGACTAGCTCCTACAATGAGCAGTTCTTC | CASSESGTSSYNEQFF
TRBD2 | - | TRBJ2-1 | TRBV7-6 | TGTGCCAGCAGCTCAATAGGGCTAGCGGGAGGGGTTAGCTCCTACAATGAGCAGTTCTTC | CASSSIGLAGGVSSYNEQFF
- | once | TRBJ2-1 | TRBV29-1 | TGCAGCGTTGCTTCGGAACTCACTTCCAGTGAGCAGTTCTTC | CSVASELTSSEQFF
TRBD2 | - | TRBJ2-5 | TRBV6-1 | TGTGCCAGCAGTGAACAAATTCCGGGAGGGTCAGAGACCCAGTACTTC | CASSEQIPGGSETQYF
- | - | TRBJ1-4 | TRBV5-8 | TGTGCCAGCAGCCGGACGGGGGAAGCAACTAATGAAAAACTGTTTTTT | CASSRTGEATNEKLFF
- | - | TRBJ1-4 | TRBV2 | TGTGCCAGCAGAGTCAGAGCTCATAATGAAAAACTGTTTTTT | CASRVRAHNEKLFF
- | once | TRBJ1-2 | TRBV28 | TGTGCCAGCAGTTTGAGGGGGAGCGGCTACACCTTC | CASSLRGSGYTF
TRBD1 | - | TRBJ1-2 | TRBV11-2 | TGTGCCAGCAGCCCGATATGGTCTACAGGGGTGGACTATGGCTACACCTTC | CASSPIWSTGVDYGYTF
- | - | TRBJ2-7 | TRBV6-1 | TGTGCCAGCAGTGAAGGGGCTAGCGCACGATACTACGAGCAGTACTTC | CASSEGASARYYEQYF
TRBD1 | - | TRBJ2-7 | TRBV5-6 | TGTGCCAGCAGCATGTGGGACAGGGCCTACGAGCAGTACTTC | CASSMWDRAYEQYF
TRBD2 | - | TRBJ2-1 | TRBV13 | TGTGCCAGCAGCCCAGGGACTAGCCCGAGGAATGAGCAGTTCTTC | CASSPGTSPRNEQFF
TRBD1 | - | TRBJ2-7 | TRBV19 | TGTGCCAGTTCCGGGACAGCCTCCTACGAGCAGTACTTC | CASSGTASYEQYF
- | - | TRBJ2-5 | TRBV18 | TGTGCCAGCTCACCTCCGTCCCAAGAGACCCAGTACTTC | CASSPPSQETQYF
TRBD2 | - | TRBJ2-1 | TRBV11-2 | TGTGCCAGCAGGGGACTAGCGGGAGTATATGAGCAGTTCTTC | CASRGLAGVYEQFF
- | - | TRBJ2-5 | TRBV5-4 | TGTGCCAGCAGCTTGGGAAGCTCAGGGTCGGAAGAGACCCAGTACTTC | CASSLGSSGSEETQYF
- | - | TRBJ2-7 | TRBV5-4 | TGTGCCAGCAGCTTGGCACGAGGGAGCGACACATCCTACGAGCAGTACTTC | CASSLARGSDTSYEQYF
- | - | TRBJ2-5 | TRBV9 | TGTGCCAGCAGCGGTACAGAGGGACCCCAGTACTTC | CASSGTEGPQYF
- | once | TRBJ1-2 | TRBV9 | TGTGCCAGCAGCGTAGGAATGGGGGGCTTCGACTATGGCTACACCTTC | CASSVGMGGFDYGYTF
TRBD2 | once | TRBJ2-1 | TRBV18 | TGTGCCAGCTCACCAAAGACTAGCGGGACGGGGGGTGAGCAGTTCTTC | CASSPKTSGTGGEQFF
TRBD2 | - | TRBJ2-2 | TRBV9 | TGTGCCAGCAGCCCCCATAGCGGGAGGGTGGGGGAGCTGTTTTTT | CASSPHSGRVGELFF
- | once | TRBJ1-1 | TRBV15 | TGTGCCACCAGCAAGACCGGGACGGCGAACACTGAAGCTTTCTTT | CATSKTGTANTEAFF
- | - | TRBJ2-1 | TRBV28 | TGTGCCAGCAGTTTTGATCAGCTTCTAAATGAGCAGTTCTTC | CASSFDQLLNEQFF
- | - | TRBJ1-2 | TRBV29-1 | TGCAGCGTTGGATATAGTAACTATGGCTACACCTTC | CSVGYSNYGYTF
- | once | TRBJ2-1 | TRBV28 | TGTGCCAGCAGCGCCTTGAGGGAGCAGTTCTTC | CASSALREQFF
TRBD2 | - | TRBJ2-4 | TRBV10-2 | TGCGCCAGCAGTGAATCACTGGGTCTAGCGGAAAACATTCAGTACTTC | CASSESLGLAENIQYF